A single sample is the source of the 32 T cell receptor beta chains below, sequenced in a study of T cell repertoires in cytomegalovirus infection. Via MiXCR, TCRdb re-called the reads, giving one row per CDR3 protein. The sample consists of around 310,000 distinct CDR3 sequences, under 20% of them appearing once. The material sequenced was PBMCs. The receptor source for this set is a human donor in good health (CMV status not recorded). Some clones in this sample may be carry-over from other donors' samples.

The rearrangement links TRBV20-1 to TRBJ1-5; 10 positions agree with TRBD1. Germline loops: CDR1 DFQATT, CDR2 SNEGSKA (reference sequence). There are 14 residues in the CDR3. V lost 7 bases, J lost 5 bases, and 8 bases stayed unmatched. This chain's CDR3 is CSGTGTGVDQPQHF. The CDR3 region has the DNA TGCAGTGGCACCGGGACAGGGGTCGATCAGCCCCAGCATTTT.

This clonotype has at least ten counts. V gene TRBV25-1 combines with J gene TRBJ1-6; D unclear. The CDR3 sequence is 15 residues long. Trimming cost V 6 bases and J 6 bases, with 15 bases left between them. Germline V gene sequence: CDR1 MGHDK, CDR2 SYGVNS. This chain's CDR3 is CASSLAKGGNSPLHF. CDR3 coding DNA: TGTGCCAGCAGCCTAGCAAAGGGCGGTAATTCACCCCTCCACTTT.

This clonotype was counted only a few times. The chain employs TRBV7-9 and TRBJ1-1; TRBD1 matches at 7 bases. The CDR3 totals 13 residues. V gave up 5 bases and J gave up 6 bases; unmatched junction bases: 6. Germline CDR1 and CDR2: SEHNR and FQNEAQ (reference sequence). The CDR3 DNA follows: TGTGCCAGCAGCGAGACAGGGATCTCTGAAGCTTTCTTT. Residues: CASSETGISEAFF.

The V and J genes are TRBV12-3 or TRBV12-4 and TRBJ1-5; 7 nucleotides align to TRBD1. There are 16 residues in the CDR3. The V gene end was trimmed by 3 bases and the J gene end by 2 bases; junction bases not matched to a gene: 7. The CDR3 loop reads CASSFRGGGGNQPQHF. The CDR3 bases are TGTGCCAGCAGTTTTCGGGGAGGGGGCGGCAATCAGCCCCAGCATTTT.

This clonotype showed up many times. The gene calls are TRBV5-1 and TRBJ1-1; no reliable D call. Per the germline V gene, CDR1 is SGHRS and CDR2 is YFSETQ. The CDR3 length is 14 residues. Trimming removed 1 base from V and 1 base from J, with 8 bases in between. This CDR3 reads CASSLSGRNTEAFF. The CDR3 nucleotides read TGCGCCAGCAGCTTGTCCGGCAGGAACACTGAAGCTTTCTTT.

This clonotype was observed a handful of times. The chain couples TRBV12-3 or TRBV12-4 to TRBJ2-1; TRBD2 aligns across 14 bases. Unmatched junction bases numbered 11, after V lost 6 bases and J lost 10 bases. CDR3 length: 16 amino acids. Here the CDR3 reads CASSLGTSGGLGEQFF. The CDR3 DNA sequence: TGTGCCAGCAGCCTCGGGACTAGCGGGGGTCTAGGGGAGCAGTTCTTC.

This clonotype appeared many times. This sequence joins TRBV7-2 and TRBJ2-7; D is unclear. Germline CDR1 is SGHTA and CDR2 is FQGNSA. V was cut by 1 base and J by 0 bases, with 7 bases left in between. The CDR3 consists of 14 residues. The CDR3: CASSLGRLSYEQYF. Written as DNA, the CDR3 is TGTGCCAGCAGCTTAGGACGGCTCTCCTACGAGCAGTACTTC.

This clonotype was counted only a few times. The chain is built from TRBV12-3 or TRBV12-4 and TRBJ2-2; D call uncertain. Trimming pared 0 bases from V and 1 base from J, leaving 3 bases between. CDR3 length: 14 residues. The CDR3: CASSLAENTGELFF. As DNA, the CDR3 is TGTGCCAGCAGTTTAGCGGAGAACACCGGGGAGCTGTTTTTT.

The genes are TRBV4-1 and TRBJ2-2; no clear D. This CDR3 contains 15 residues. Trimming removed 0 bases at V and 1 base at J, with 6 bases between. From germline, CDR1 is MGHRA and CDR2 YSYEKL. CDR3 amino acids: CASSQELLNTGELFF. DNA for the CDR3: TGCGCCAGCAGCCAAGAGTTACTGAACACCGGGGAGCTGTTTTTT.

The sample holds a few counts of this clonotype. The rearrangement uses TRBV20-1 and TRBJ2-7; 11 nucleotides align to TRBD1. CDR1 is DFQATT, CDR2 SNEGSKA, per germline (reference sequence). This CDR3 is built from 13 residues. V gave up 3 bases and J gave up 6 bases; unmatched junction bases: 4. As DNA, the CDR3 is TGCAGTGCTAGGGACAGGGGGCAGGTCGAGCAGTACTTC. This sequence encodes CSARDRGQVEQYF.

The rearrangement joins TRBV3-1 to TRBJ2-7; D is possibly TRBD1 (5 bases). Trimming took 1 base from V and 3 from J, leaving 7 bases between them. The CDR3 has 13 amino acids. Germline CDR1 LGHDT, CDR2 YNNKEL (reference sequence). In DNA form, the CDR3 reads TGTGCCAGCAGCCAAGTGGACATCTACGAGCAGTACTTC. It translates to CASSQVDIYEQYF.

This clonotype showed up just a few times. A read error may produce the germline difference seen at one junction end. V is TRBV6-1 and J is TRBJ2-2; no firm D call. This CDR3 spans 13 amino acids. Germline values: CDR1 MNHNS, CDR2 SASEGT. CDR3 DNA sequence: TGTGCCAGCACCGCCGAAGTGACCGAGGAGCTGTTTTTT. This gives the protein CASTAEVTEELFF.

V and J are TRBV4-1 and TRBJ2-7; 8 bases match TRBD1. The length of the CDR3 is 15 residues. From germline, CDR1 is MGHRA and CDR2 YSYEKL. V lost 2 bases to trimming and J lost 2 bases; unmatched junction nucleotides: 5. The CDR3 DNA follows: TGCGCCAGCAGCCAACCCAGACAGGGGACCTACGAGCAGTACTTC. Protein sequence: CASSQPRQGTYEQYF.

This clonotype has a count of ten or more. The CDR3 protein is CAISESGANKETQYF. In DNA, the CDR3 is TGTGCCATCAGTGAATCAGGGGCTAATAAAGAGACCCAGTACTTC. This chain joins TRBV10-3 and TRBJ2-5, with D maybe TRBD1 (6 bases). Between the trimmed V and J ends, which lost 3 bases and 3 bases, there was a span of 14 bases. The germline V gene encodes CDR1 ENHRY and CDR2 SYGVKD. The CDR3 length is 15 residues.

The sample holds many counts of this clonotype. CDR3 DNA: TGTGCCAGCAGCTTATCCATCGGGGGAGGGAGCACTGAAGCTTTCTTT. As protein: CASSLSIGGGSTEAFF. This chain connects TRBV7-9 to TRBJ1-1, with D possibly being TRBD1 (5 bases). CDR1 and CDR2 (germline): SEHNR, FQNEAQ (reference sequence). The CDR3 consists of 16 residues. Trimming took 2 bases from V and 4 from J, leaving 17 bases between them.

This clonotype was seen repeatedly, ten times or more. The chain's CDR3 is CASSTQGAGGPYEQYF. The CDR3 DNA is TGTGCCAGCAGCACACAGGGTGCGGGGGGGCCCTACGAGCAGTACTTC. The chain carries TRBV7-2 and TRBJ2-7; 9 bases are shared with TRBD2. Germline assignment: CDR1 SGHTA and CDR2 FQGNSA. The V segment lost 5 bases and the J segment 2 bases; nucleotides outside the gene matches: 10. CDR3 length: 16 residues.

This clonotype was observed a few times. V usage is TRBV6-5 and J usage is TRBJ1-1; weak D call: TRBD1 (5 bases). The germline V and J ends were trimmed by 4 bases and 5 bases, with 14 bases remaining between them. The CDR3 runs 14 residues. Germline assignment: CDR1 MNHEY and CDR2 SVGAGI. The CDR3 spells CASSWFGTGTEAFF. CDR3 DNA: TGTGCCAGCAGTTGGTTCGGGACGGGGACTGAAGCTTTCTTT.

This clonotype has only a few counts. The chain recombines TRBV2 with TRBJ2-5; a possible D gene is TRBD1 (6 bases). The CDR3 has 13 amino acids. V lost 3 bases and J 5 bases, leaving 10 bases between the germline ends. CDR1 and CDR2 (germline): SNHLY, FYNNEI. CDR3 amino acids: CASSDRGSETQYF. The CDR3 DNA sequence: TGTGCCAGCAGTGACAGGGGTTCGGAGACCCAGTACTTC.

This clonotype came up a few times. J is TRBJ2-1 and V is TRBV20-1, with TRBD2 identical over 13 bases. This CDR3 is 17 amino acids long. V dropped 6 bases and J dropped 0; count of bases not matched to a gene: 8. The germline V gene has CDR1 DFQATT and CDR2 SNEGSKA (reference sequence). The CDR3 sequence: CSAPGTSGESSYNEQFF. CDR3 sequence (DNA): TGCAGTGCCCCTGGGACTAGCGGGGAGAGCTCCTACAATGAGCAGTTCTTC.

This clonotype was observed a few times. The chain couples TRBV7-9 to TRBJ1-1; tentative D call: TRBD1 (6 bases). V was cut by 0 bases and J by 10 bases, with 12 bases left in between. CDR1 is SEHNR, CDR2 FQNEAQ, per germline (reference sequence). The CDR3 length is 13 residues. The CDR3 here is CASSLASQGRAFF. DNA of the CDR3: TGTGCCAGCAGCTTAGCGTCGCAGGGGCGAGCTTTCTTT.

This clonotype was counted many times. The V and J genes are TRBV7-8 and TRBJ2-2, with D perhaps matching TRBD1 or TRBD2 (6 bases each). V lost 5 bases and J lost 4, with 14 bases in between. Looked up from germline, CDR1 is SGHVS and CDR2 is FQNEAQ. The CDR3 is 15 amino acids. CDR3 DNA sequence: TGTGCCAGCAGCCCAGCCGGGGGCGTCACCGGGGAGCTGTTTTTT. Its protein is CASSPAGGVTGELFF.

This chain links TRBV7-2 with TRBJ1-5; TRBD1 might be the D (5 bases). The CDR3 is 17 residues long. Germline CDR1 is SGHTA and CDR2 is FQGNSA. Trimming took 5 bases from V and 2 from J, leaving 19 bases between them. The CDR3 DNA reads TGTGCCAGCAGCCCTAATCCCCAGGGAGCGGGCAATCAGCCCCAGCATTTT. Protein: CASSPNPQGAGNQPQHF.

This clonotype was counted at least ten times. The genes are TRBV7-4 and TRBJ1-1; D is undetermined. The CDR3 is 11 amino acids. V was trimmed by 7 bases and J by 5 bases, leaving 8 bases between them. Germline V gene data show CDR1 as SGHVT and CDR2 as SQSDAQ. The CDR3 reads CASKYPTEAFF. CDR3 sequence (DNA): TGTGCCAGCAAATATCCTACTGAAGCTTTCTTT.

This clonotype was detected many times. CDR3 sequence reads: CASSLGAGSFMNTEAFF. CDR3 sequence (DNA): TGTGCCAGCAGCTTAGGCGCAGGGTCTTTCATGAACACTGAAGCTTTCTTT. The chain couples TRBV7-9 to TRBJ1-1; TRBD1 is a possible D gene (5 bases). CDR3 length: 17 amino acids. Germline V gene sequence: CDR1 SEHNR, CDR2 FQNEAQ (reference sequence). Between the trimmed V and J ends, which lost 1 base and 0 bases, there was a span of 15 bases.

This clonotype showed up many times. The gene calls are TRBV6-5 and TRBJ2-7, with TRBD1 matching 7 bases. V shed 0 bases, J shed 3 bases, and the junction held 11 bases outside the gene matches. Germline V gene sequence: CDR1 MNHEY, CDR2 SVGAGI. The CDR3 extends over 17 amino acids. CDR3 nucleotide sequence: TGTGCCAGCAGTTACTCCAGGACAGGTTCGTGGGGCTACGAGCAGTACTTC. Translation: CASSYSRTGSWGYEQYF.

Many counts were recorded for this clonotype. The chain joins TRBV7-2 to TRBJ1-5, with D possibly matching TRBD1 (5 bases). CDR3 size: 12 residues. CDR1 and CDR2 (germline): SGHTA, FQGNSA. The germline V and J ends were trimmed by 1 base and 13 bases, with 11 bases remaining between them. The CDR3 region is CASSLDLGTQHF. The CDR3 nucleotides read TGTGCCAGCAGCTTAGATTTGGGGACGCAGCATTTT.

The sample holds a few counts of this clonotype. This chain uses TRBV28 with TRBJ2-7; no clear D gene. Trimming left V 6 bases short and J 0 bases short, with 15 bases between. The CDR3 is made up of 15 amino acids. CDR1 and CDR2 (germline): MDHEN, SYDVKM. CDR3 DNA: TGTGCCAGCAGCACACCCGGATTTAGCTCCTACGAGCAGTACTTC. Protein product: CASSTPGFSSYEQYF.

The chain is built from TRBV19 and TRBJ1-1; 8 positions agree with TRBD1. V was clipped by 7 bases and J by 1 base; unmatched bases: 5. The CDR3 spans 14 residues. CDR1 LNHDA and CDR2 SQIVND come from the germline V gene (reference sequence). The CDR3 spells CASTRTGTNTEAFF. The DNA of the CDR3 is TGTGCCAGTACCCGGACAGGGACGAACACTGAAGCTTTCTTT.

This sequence joins TRBV27 and TRBJ2-1; D possibly uses TRBD1 or TRBD2 (5 bases each). The length of the CDR3 is 14 residues. Germline CDR1 and CDR2: MNHEY and SMNVEV (reference sequence). Between the trimmed V and J ends, which lost 4 bases and 7 bases, there was a span of 14 bases. CDR3 DNA sequence: TGTGCCAGCAGTTCCGGGACGGTCTGGAATGAGCAGTTCTTC. Translation: CASSSGTVWNEQFF.

This clonotype was counted ten times or more. This sequence joins TRBV6-1 and TRBJ2-1; 13 bases are shared with TRBD2. J gave up 7 bases and V 6 bases, and 18 bases lay outside the gene matches. The CDR3 covers 19 residues. Per the germline V gene, CDR1 is MNHNS and CDR2 is SASEGT. The CDR3 is CASSARSVPLAGGLNEQFF. The CDR3 bases are TGTGCCAGCAGCGCTAGAAGTGTCCCACTAGCGGGGGGGCTAAATGAGCAGTTCTTC.

The J gene is TRBJ2-3, the V gene TRBV20-1; 7 nucleotides match TRBD2. CDR1 is DFQATT and CDR2 is SNEGSKA in the germline V gene (reference sequence). CDR3 length: 13 residues. The trim removed 0 bases at V and 8 bases at J, leaving 5 bases unmatched. In DNA form, the CDR3 reads TGCAGTGCTAGAGATGTTACGGGGGGTACGCAGTATTTT. It translates to CSARDVTGGTQYF.

This clonotype was counted many times. The V gene is TRBV7-8, the J gene TRBJ1-6; 7 bases fit TRBD1. Trimming took 5 bases from V and 7 from J; bases not matched to a gene: 5. CDR1 and CDR2 (germline): SGHVS, FQNEAQ. The length of the CDR3 is 14 residues. CDR3: CASSLDRNNSPLHF. For the CDR3, the DNA is TGTGCCAGCAGCCTGGACAGGAACAATTCACCCCTCCACTTT.